The T cell receptor (beta chain) described here comes from a study of blood T cell repertoires in COVID-19. A single count supports this clone. The protocol was immunoSEQ multiplex PCR, while the TCRdb copy is restricted to in-frame clones and leaves out a portion. The sample lists some 50,000 clones, about 84% occurring once. The V gene's germline CDR1 is WSHSY and CDR2 SAAADI. Between the trimmed V and J ends, which lost 6 bases and 5 bases, there was a span of 8 bases. This CDR3 contains 11 residues. The source of this sequence is a human donor in a cohort sampled during active COVID-19. The sequenced sample was peripheral blood. The chain couples TRBV10-2 to TRBJ2-7; weak D call: TRBD1 (6 bases). CDR3 sequence (DNA): TGCGCCAGCAGACAGGGCAACGAGCAGTACTTC. Protein: CASRQGNEQYF.